Below are 29 T cell receptor beta chains sequenced from a single sample in a study of vaccination effects on CD4 cells after COVID-19. Viral peptide pools were used in the ViraFEST assay to expand antigen-specific CD4+ T cells, and sequencing came afterward. Following an approximately ten-day culture, CD4+ T cells were purified. As their vaccination, participants received two doses of either BNT162b2 or mRNA-1273. TCRdb's copy holds only in-frame clones and misses some; the assay was immunoSEQ multiplex PCR. The sample holds roughly 59,000 clones, about 73% seen once. These receptors' targets are unknown. Sequencing was performed on CD4+ T cells from PBMCs cultured with HCoV-OC43 spike peptides, taken after COVID-19 vaccination. Subset described: HCoV-OC43 spike overlapping peptide pool stimulation. These receptors were taken from a human donor who received a COVID-19 vaccine.

The genes are TRBV4-3 and TRBJ1-5; no definite D call. This CDR3 comprises 17 residues. Germline CDR1 is LGHNA and CDR2 is YSLEER. V lost 4 bases to trimming and J lost 0 bases, with 16 bases between them. The CDR3 nucleotides are TGCGCCAGCAGCCTATACGTCCAGAGTAGTAGCAATCAGCCCCAGCATTTT. This codes for CASSLYVQSSSNQPQHF.

This chain uses TRBV24-1 with TRBJ1-5, with 8 bases identical to TRBD1. This CDR3 has 16 residues. The germline gives CDR1 KGHDR, CDR2 SFDVKD. The V gene end was trimmed by 4 bases and the J gene end by 7 bases; junction bases not matched to a gene: 11. Here the CDR3 reads CATSDPGQAPGQPQHF. In nucleotides, the CDR3 is TGTGCCACCAGTGACCCGGGACAGGCCCCGGGACAGCCCCAGCATTTT.

This chain links TRBV5-4 with TRBJ2-2, with TRBD2 as a possible D gene (6 bases). V was pared by 6 bases and J by 5 bases, with 14 bases between. The CDR3 is 14 residues long. Germline values: CDR1 SGHNT, CDR2 YYREEE (reference sequence). The CDR3 loop is CASNVGGRTGELFF. As DNA, the CDR3 is TGTGCCAGCAATGTGGGGGGACGGACCGGGGAGCTGTTTTTT.

The chain couples TRBV2 to TRBJ2-3, with a possible D match to TRBD1 (5 bases). The CDR3 is made up of 13 amino acids. V was clipped by 4 bases and J by 2 bases, with 7 bases between them. CDR1 and CDR2 from the germline V gene are SNHLY and FYNNEI. This chain's CDR3 is CASSARDTDTQYF. The CDR3 coding sequence is TGTGCCAGCAGTGCCAGGGACACAGATACGCAGTATTTT.

The chain is built from TRBV7-9 and TRBJ1-1; D not certain. V lost 5 bases to trimming and J lost 2 bases, with 12 bases between them. The germline CDR1 and CDR2 sequences are SEHNR and FQNEAQ (reference sequence). This CDR3 has 14 amino acids. CDR3 sequence (DNA): TGTGCCAGCAGCCCGTATGGGGATAACACTGAAGCTTTCTTT. Translating gives CASSPYGDNTEAFF.

The gene calls are TRBV2 and TRBJ1-2; a possible D gene is TRBD1 (5 bases). The CDR3 length is 15 residues. The germline V and J ends were trimmed by 4 bases and 4 bases, with 16 bases remaining between them. Germline CDR1 reads SNHLY; CDR2 reads FYNNEI. In DNA form, the CDR3 reads TGTGCCAGCAGTGCTCAGGGTGGGGGTAGCTATGGCTACACCTTC. Encoded protein: CASSAQGGGSYGYTF.

This clone was detected a few times. The chain recombines TRBV6-2 or TRBV6-3 with TRBJ1-4; D is unclear. Germline lookup yields CDR1 MNHEY and CDR2 SVGEGT. Trimming cost V 2 bases and J 6 bases, with 19 bases left between them. The CDR3 covers 17 residues. The chain's CDR3 is CASSYVPTRPRDEKLFF. In DNA form, the CDR3 reads TGTGCCAGCAGTTACGTCCCGACCCGGCCGAGAGATGAAAAACTGTTTTTT.

The rearrangement joins TRBV3-1 (or the pseudogene TRBV3-2) to TRBJ2-2, with D tentatively TRBD2 (5 bases). This CDR3 comprises 14 residues. Germline CDR1 is LGHDT and CDR2 is YNNKEL (reference sequence). Deletions cut 4 bases from V and 1 base from J, with 7 bases between. The CDR3 loop is CASSPGLNTGELFF. The CDR3 DNA reads as TGTGCCAGCAGCCCTGGACTGAACACCGGGGAGCTGTTTTTT.

The V call is TRBV6-5, the J call TRBJ2-7, with D perhaps assigned TRBD1 or TRBD2 (5 bases each). V lost 5 bases and J lost 1, with 12 bases in between. CDR1 and CDR2 from the germline V gene are MNHEY and SVGAGI. CDR3 length equals 14 residues. The DNA of the CDR3 is TGTGCCAGCAGTCCAGTGGGGGTTTCCTACGAGCAGTACGTC. Translating gives CASSPVGVSYEQYV.

This clone was counted a single time. This chain links TRBV4-3 with TRBJ1-3; D uncertain. The CDR3 runs to 16 residues. The germline V gene has CDR1 LGHNA and CDR2 YSLEER. Trimming removed 0 bases from V and 0 bases from J, with 9 bases in between. The CDR3 DNA is TGCGCCAGCAGCCAAGATTGGTACAGCTCTGGAAACACCATATATTTT. This encodes CASSQDWYSSGNTIYF.

This chain links TRBV4-1 with TRBJ1-1; no firm D call. This CDR3 contains 17 residues. CDR1 and CDR2 (germline): MGHRA, YSYEKL. The germline V and J ends were trimmed by 0 bases and 1 base, with 15 bases remaining between them. The CDR3 reads CASSQDLGRGGNTEAFF. The CDR3 DNA is TGCGCCAGCAGCCAAGATTTGGGCCGGGGAGGGAACACTGAAGCTTTCTTT.

V is TRBV5-1 and J is TRBJ2-1, with a weak D call TRBD1 (6 bases). Per germline, CDR1 SGHRS and CDR2 YFSETQ. This CDR3 is built from 13 residues. Trimming took 3 bases from V and 8 from J, leaving 12 bases between them. The CDR3: CASSSIQGHEQFF. In nucleotides, the CDR3 is TGCGCCAGCAGCTCCATACAGGGTCATGAGCAGTTCTTC.

The V and J genes are TRBV13 and TRBJ2-4; 7 bases fit TRBD2. The CDR3 runs 12 residues. The germline CDR1 and CDR2 sequences are PRHDT and FYEKMQ (reference sequence). V shed 3 bases and J 14 bases; nucleotides not matched to a gene: 7. The CDR3: CASSFGLGEKYF. The CDR3 nucleotides are TGTGCCAGCAGCTTTGGACTAGGCGAGAAGTACTTC. Combining the CDR3 with reference TRBV13 and TRBJ2-4 gives the whole variable domain AAGVIQSPRHLIKEKRETATLKCYPIPRHDTVYWYQQGPGQDPQFLISFYEKMQSDKGSIPDRFSAQQFSDYHSELNMSSLELGDSALYFCASSFGLGEKYFGAGTRLSVL.

CDR3 protein: CSASPDTYQPQHF. In DNA form, the CDR3 reads TGCAGTGCCAGTCCAGACACCTATCAGCCCCAGCATTTT. The chain links TRBV20-1 to TRBJ1-5; D gene unclear. Trimming removed 6 bases from V and 5 bases from J, with 14 bases in between. Germline CDR1 reads DFQATT; CDR2 reads SNEGSKA (reference sequence). The CDR3 loop spans 13 amino acids.

The V gene is TRBV4-2, the J gene TRBJ2-1, with 7 positions matching TRBD2. From germline, CDR1 is LGHNA and CDR2 YNFKEQ. Trimming took 1 base from V and 5 from J; bases not matched to a gene: 8. The CDR3 is 16 residues long. DNA of the CDR3: TGTGCCAGCAGCCAAGGGGGGGGTACGGTTGACAATGAGCAGTTCTTC. Translated, it gives CASSQGGGTVDNEQFF.

This chain uses TRBV12-3 or TRBV12-4 with TRBJ1-5; D perhaps matches TRBD1 (5 bases). Trimming stripped 4 bases from V and 5 bases from J, with 6 bases between. This CDR3 is built from 12 residues. The CDR3 nucleotides read TGTGCCAGCAGTTCAGGGTATCAGCCCCAGCATTTT. Encoded protein: CASSSGYQPQHF.

This clone turned up a few times. The rearrangement links TRBV6-2 or TRBV6-3 to TRBJ1-2, with TRBD1 matching over 7 bases. CDR1 is MNHEY, CDR2 SVGEGT, per germline. The CDR3 contains 17 residues. V lost 0 bases to trimming and J lost 1 base; unmatched junction nucleotides: 8. The CDR3 spells CASSYSISGTVNYGYTF. The CDR3 nucleotides read TGTGCCAGCAGTTACTCGATATCCGGGACAGTTAACTATGGCTACACCTTC.

This clone was seen only once. The genes are TRBV24-1 and TRBJ2-3, with 11 positions matching TRBD2. V shed 7 bases and J 6 bases; nucleotides not matched to a gene: 11. Germline V lookup: CDR1 KGHDR, CDR2 SFDVKD. The CDR3 consists of 16 residues. The CDR3 reads CATSDALAGVLDTQYF. CDR3 nucleotide sequence: TGTGCCACCAGCGACGCACTAGCGGGGGTCCTGGATACGCAGTATTTT.

This sequence joins TRBV5-8 and TRBJ1-5; TRBD1 might be the D (6 bases). Germline V CDR1 and CDR2: SGHTS, YDEGEE. The CDR3 runs 15 residues. V was clipped by 4 bases and J by 0 bases, with 11 bases between them. CDR3 region: CASSRDIYSNQPQHF. The CDR3 nucleotides read TGTGCCAGCAGCCGGGACATCTATAGCAATCAGCCCCAGCATTTT.

J is TRBJ1-5 and V is TRBV6-5, with D uncertain. V lost 5 bases, J lost 5 bases, and 7 bases lay in between. The germline gives CDR1 MNHEY, CDR2 SVGAGI. CDR3 length equals 12 residues. The CDR3 region is CASSRQDQPQHF. In nucleotides, the CDR3 is TGTGCCAGCAGTCGCCAGGATCAGCCCCAGCATTTT.

V and J are TRBV7-2 and TRBJ2-4; D might be TRBD1 or TRBD2, each matching 6 bases. CDR3 length: 13 amino acids. Germline-derived CDR1 and CDR2 are SGHTA and FQGNSA. Trimming pared 4 bases from V and 7 bases from J, leaving 11 bases between. CDR3 residues: CASSYKGGNIQYF. The CDR3 DNA is TGTGCCAGCAGCTATAAAGGGGGGAACATTCAGTACTTC.

The chain combines TRBV7-8 with TRBJ2-2, with D perhaps TRBD1 or TRBD2 (5 bases each). In germline, CDR1 is SGHVS, CDR2 FQNEAQ. Trimming stripped 2 bases from V and 0 bases from J, with 10 bases between. The CDR3 covers 16 residues. The CDR3 loop reads CASSLQGPSNTGELFF. The CDR3 DNA reads TGTGCCAGCAGCTTACAGGGACCTTCGAACACCGGGGAGCTGTTTTTT.

The chain employs TRBV6-2 or TRBV6-3 and TRBJ2-5; TRBD2 might be the D (6 bases). The CDR3 has 13 amino acids. Germline assignment: CDR1 MNHEY and CDR2 SVGEGT. The ends were cut back, 2 bases at V and 6 bases at J, with 10 bases in the middle. The CDR3 nucleotides are TGTGCCAGCAGTTACGCGGGAATAAAGACCCAGTACTTC. Translating it yields CASSYAGIKTQYF.

This chain joins TRBV30 and TRBJ2-5, with a weak D call TRBD1 (6 bases). The V end was cut by 8 bases, the J end by 4 bases, with 17 bases between. Germline-derived CDR1 and CDR2 are GTSNPN and SVGIG (reference sequence). The CDR3 is 13 amino acids. Here the CDR3 DNA reads TGTGCCCATACTCAGGGGTTTGGAGAGACCCAGTACTTC. Translation gives CAHTQGFGETQYF.

This clone has only one observation. This sequence joins TRBV19 and TRBJ2-3; D unresolved. The CDR3 covers 13 residues. The V gene lost 10 bases and the J gene lost 2 bases, with 13 bases spanning the gap. The V gene's germline CDR1 is LNHDA and CDR2 SQIVND (reference sequence). The CDR3 region has the DNA TGTGCCACCTCAGACCTATACACAGATACGCAGTATTTT. This translates into CATSDLYTDTQYF.

This sequence joins TRBV6-1 and TRBJ2-2; 7 bases match TRBD1. Germline loops: CDR1 MNHNS, CDR2 SASEGT. The V segment lost 4 bases and the J segment 5 bases; nucleotides outside the gene matches: 10. The CDR3 consists of 16 residues. CDR3 region: CASSASDRAQTGELFF. CDR3 nucleotides: TGTGCCAGCAGTGCCTCCGACAGGGCACAGACCGGGGAGCTGTTTTTT.

The rearrangement uses TRBV6-6 and TRBJ1-5; 10 bases align to TRBD1. V lost 5 bases, J lost 2 bases, and 6 bases stayed unmatched. CDR3 length: 16 amino acids. Germline CDR1 reads MNHNY; CDR2 reads SVGAGI (reference sequence). Here the CDR3 reads CASSQGQGIGNQPQHF. The CDR3 DNA reads as TGTGCCAGCAGTCAGGGACAGGGGATAGGCAATCAGCCCCAGCATTTT.

The V and J genes are TRBV5-1 and TRBJ2-7; 7 nucleotides align to TRBD1. The germline gives CDR1 SGHRS, CDR2 YFSETQ. With V trimmed by 4 bases and J by 0 bases, 7 bases remained unmatched. The CDR3 covers 15 residues. The CDR3 sequence: CASSVDRPRSYEQYV. The CDR3 DNA reads as TGCGCCAGCAGCGTGGACAGGCCCCGCTCCTACGAGCAGTACGTC.

This clone was counted between two and nine times. This chain connects TRBV5-1 to TRBJ1-1; D remains unclear. Trimming pared 5 bases from V and 1 base from J, leaving 3 bases between. The CDR3 covers 11 residues. CDR1 is SGHRS and CDR2 is YFSETQ in the germline V gene. CDR3 coding DNA: TGCGCCAGCAGAGAGAACACTGAAGCTTTCTTT. It encodes CASRENTEAFF. Based on the CDR3 plus reference TRBV5-1 and TRBJ1-1, the full variable domain is KAGVTQTPRYLIKTRGQQVTLSCSPISGHRSVSWYQQTPGQGLQFLFEYFSETQRNKGNFPGRFSGRQFSNSRSEMNVSTLELGDSALYLCASRENTEAFFGQGTRLTVV.